This TCR beta chain was captured by sequencing in a study of beta chain features in type 1 diabetes. Regarding the study as a whole: TCRB CDR3s were moderately but significantly shorter in Type 1 diabetes patients in all four CD4+ subsets.

Comment on this clone: Its antigen is currently unknown.

The CDR3 runs 15 residues. V was shortened by 0 bases and J by 2 bases, with 11 bases between the two germline ends. Germline CDR1 LGHNA, CDR2 YSLEER. Reverse transcribing all isolated RNA meant expressed TCRB transcripts were sequenced. Some clones are missing from TCRdb's copy, which holds only in-frame ones; the method was immunoSEQ multiplex PCR. The profile shows fewer than 350,000 clones, 14% to 15% of them singletons. Sample: naive CD4+ T cells from blood. This TCR was sampled from a man aged 18 to 30 with type 1 diabetes. The rearrangement joins TRBV4-3 to TRBJ2-7, with D perhaps matching TRBD2 (6 bases). The CDR3 DNA is TGCGCCAGCAGCCAAGAGAGCGGGTTCCCCTACGAGCAGTACTTC. Amino acids: CASSQESGFPYEQYF.